The clone carrying this T cell receptor (beta chain) was observed a single time. Use of 60 Vbeta and 13 Jbeta primers characterized the PCR. TCRdb's copy holds only in-frame clones and misses some; the assay was immunoSEQ multiplex PCR. The table lists approximately 150,000 clones, roughly 80% of them singletons. Germline V gene sequence: CDR1 SGHRS, CDR2 YFSETQ. The CDR3 has 18 amino acids. Trimming cost V 4 bases and J 2 bases; bases outside gene matches: 15. This sample stems from a study of cytomegalovirus exposure and HLA in healthy donors. This TCR came from a woman under 40 in good health and CMV-seronegative. The J gene is TRBJ2-3, the V gene TRBV5-1; TRBD1 aligns across 8 bases. The specimen sequenced was PBMCs. CDR3 in DNA: TGCGCCAGCAGCCCCGGGGGACACAGGGGGTCGTACACAGATACGCAGTATTTT. Translated, it gives CASSPGGHRGSYTDTQYF.